This TCR beta chain was documented in a study of radiotherapy plus CTLA-4 blockade in lung cancer. V was clipped by 5 bases and J by 4 bases; unmatched bases: 11. This CDR3 is 17 amino acids long. Germline V lookup: CDR1 SGHTA, CDR2 FQGNSA. A note on this clone: The antigen is undetermined.

Study results and limitations: Best predicting response, reportedly, were early blood T cell clone dynamics, with interferon-beta.

This table comes from immunoSEQ multiplex PCR, and its TCRdb copy is limited to in-frame clones, with some not included. The data hold 50,000 to 85,000 clones, with roughly four fifths observed a single time. Those with chemo-refractory metastatic non-small-cell lung cancer were treated with focal radiation combined with CTLA-4 blockade using ipilimumab. The chain has TRBV7-2 and TRBJ2-6, with 7 nucleotides matching TRBD1. The sample was peripheral blood, taken from a patient treated with radiotherapy plus ipilimumab. This TCR came from a human donor with non-small cell lung cancer who had a partial response to radiotherapy plus ipilimumab. DNA for the CDR3: TGTGCCAGCAGCCCAAGGGGGCCCCCTCAGGGGGCCAACGTCCTGACTTTC. Amino acid sequence: CASSPRGPPQGANVLTF.